One and the same sample provided the 7 T cell receptor beta chains below, sequenced in a study of blood T cells in healthy people across ages. Then a second PCR, running about 6 to 11 cycles, was carried out with a sample-barcoded 5' primer and a J-beta primer mix. Via MiXCR, TCRdb re-called the 5' RACE reads, giving one row per CDR3 protein. The sample yields some 1 million distinct CDR3 sequences, under 55% seen once. Material for sequencing was blood. Source of these receptors: a woman between 55 and 75 years old in good health.

This chain connects TRBV5-1 to TRBJ1-4; a possible D gene is TRBD1 (5 bases). In germline, CDR1 is SGHRS, CDR2 YFSETQ. The CDR3 length is 15 residues. V dropped 0 bases and J dropped 5 bases, with 11 bases sitting between them. The CDR3 nucleotides read TGCGCCAGCAGCTTGGAACCGGGGGTAAATGAAAAACTGTTTTTT. Amino acids: CASSLEPGVNEKLFF.

The V gene is TRBV9, the J gene TRBJ2-3; D perhaps matches TRBD1 (5 bases). Germline V gives CDR1 SGDLS, CDR2 YYNGEE. The CDR3 spans 15 residues. Trimming removed 10 bases from V and 3 bases from J, with 21 bases in between. CDR3 in DNA: TGTGCCTTCTCCCCTGGGGCTGGATTTACAGATACGCAGTATTTT. This codes for CAFSPGAGFTDTQYF.

V gene TRBV24-1 combines with J gene TRBJ2-2; D perhaps matches TRBD2 (5 bases). The germline V gene encodes CDR1 KGHDR and CDR2 SFDVKD. V was trimmed by 7 bases and J by 4 bases, leaving 12 bases between them. This CDR3 has 14 amino acids. CDR3 nucleotides: TGTGCCACCAGAGGAGGCAGGCGCACCGGGGAGCTGTTTTTT. This codes for CATRGGRRTGELFF.

This sequence joins TRBV12-3 or TRBV12-4 and TRBJ2-7, with TRBD1 as a possible D gene (6 bases). The CDR3 runs to 14 residues. Trimming took off 1 base at V and 5 bases at J, with 12 bases between the two ends. The CDR3 is CASSLERGWNEQYF. DNA of the CDR3: TGTGCCAGCAGTTTAGAGAGGGGGTGGAACGAGCAGTACTTC.

The chain's CDR3 is CASSEPQRGYGYTF. The CDR3 DNA sequence: TGTGCCAGCAGTGAACCCCAACGCGGCTATGGCTACACCTTC. The rearrangement joins TRBV6-1 to TRBJ1-2; D unresolved. The germline V gene has CDR1 MNHNS and CDR2 SASEGT. V lost 2 bases, J lost 4 bases, and 11 bases lay in between. There are 14 residues in the CDR3.

The gene calls are TRBV20-1 and TRBJ2-5; TRBD2 matches 9 bases. The CDR3 has 16 amino acids. Germline loops: CDR1 DFQATT, CDR2 SNEGSKA (reference sequence). With V trimmed by 2 bases and J by 4 bases, 11 bases remained unmatched. As DNA, the CDR3 is TGCAGTGCTAGATTGGGACTAGCAGGATTAGGAGAGACCCAGTACTTC. It codes for CSARLGLAGLGETQYF.

The rearrangement joins TRBV10-3 to TRBJ2-7, with TRBD2 as a possible D gene (8 bases). The CDR3 is made up of 14 amino acids. Germline V CDR1 and CDR2: ENHRY, SYGVKD. V was shortened by 10 bases and J by 1 base, with 17 bases between the two germline ends. CDR3 protein: CANRGGTESYEQYF. CDR3 nucleotides: TGTGCCAACCGGGGGGGGACAGAGTCCTACGAGCAGTACTTC.